Detailed here is one TCR beta chain. Its specificity is not known. The sample belongs to a study of T cell responses to AZD1222 COVID-19 vaccine. Looking at the study overall: Recipients boosted at about 4 weeks or about 12 weeks are pooled. Whole-study findings and limits: Donors in the cohort were predominantly white British and more often female, and clonal diversity was possibly underestimated. Repertoire sampling occurred only after the peak T cell response. Regions 160-218 and 743-854 held dominance among vaccine-associated CD4 TCRs, which spanned spike.

The CDR3 is 14 residues long. Germline V CDR1 and CDR2: LGHDT, YNNKEL (reference sequence). V lost 6 bases and J lost 0, with 9 bases in between. TCRdb's table, derived via immunoSEQ multiplex PCR, lists solely in-frame clones and lacks some. Of tens of thousands of clones detected, 70% to 90% appear once; the ten largest clones hold 15% to 20%. The TCR comes from an adult in good health. The V gene is TRBV3-1 (or the pseudogene TRBV3-2), the J gene TRBJ1-3; D is unclear. The sequenced sample was peripheral blood, obtained on day 0 of AZD1222 vaccination. The CDR3 loop reads CASRDVSSGNTIYF. The DNA of the CDR3 is TGTGCCAGCAGGGACGTTAGCTCTGGAAACACCATATATTTT.